This T cell receptor beta chain was documented in a study of cytotoxic CD8 clonotypes in ibrutinib-treated CLL. Across the whole study: Patients gave response samples after a median approximately 11 months of treatment, range 6 to 36.

With respect to this clone: Other DNA sequences in this specimen translate into the identical CDR3.

Profiled with immunoSEQ multiplex PCR; TCRdb holds only in-frame clones, not every one. The table has 150,000 to 200,000 clones, about 88% seen once. Sequenced material: PBMCs, taken at disease progression, from a patient treated with ibrutinib. The clonotype was recovered from a human donor with chronic lymphocytic leukemia.

This chain's CDR3 is CASSTPGEYSNQPQHF. The DNA of the CDR3 is TGTGCCAGTAGTACCCCGGGAGAATATAGCAATCAGCCCCAGCATTTT. The rearrangement uses TRBV19 and TRBJ1-5, with no clear D. The CDR3 is 16 amino acids. V was clipped by 4 bases and J by 0 bases, with 13 bases between them. Per the germline V gene, CDR1 is LNHDA and CDR2 is SQIVND (reference sequence).